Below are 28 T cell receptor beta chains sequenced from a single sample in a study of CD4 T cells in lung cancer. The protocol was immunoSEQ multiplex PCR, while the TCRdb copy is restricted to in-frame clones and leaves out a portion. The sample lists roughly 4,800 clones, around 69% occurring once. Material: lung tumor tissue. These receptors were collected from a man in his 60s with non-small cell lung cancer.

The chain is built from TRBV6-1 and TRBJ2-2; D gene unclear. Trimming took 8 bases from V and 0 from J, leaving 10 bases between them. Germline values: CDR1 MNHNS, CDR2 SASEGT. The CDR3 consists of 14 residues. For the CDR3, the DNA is TGTGCCAGCGTCAGAATCTCGAACACCGGGGAGCTGTTTTTT. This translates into CASVRISNTGELFF.

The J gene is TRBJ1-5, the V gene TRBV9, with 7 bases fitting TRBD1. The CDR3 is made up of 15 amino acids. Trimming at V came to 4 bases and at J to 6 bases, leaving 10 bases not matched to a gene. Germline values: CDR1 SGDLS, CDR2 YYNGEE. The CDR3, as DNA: TGTGCCAGCAGCTATAAGGGGAAGGGGGCTCAGCCCCAGCATTTT. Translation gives CASSYKGKGAQPQHF.

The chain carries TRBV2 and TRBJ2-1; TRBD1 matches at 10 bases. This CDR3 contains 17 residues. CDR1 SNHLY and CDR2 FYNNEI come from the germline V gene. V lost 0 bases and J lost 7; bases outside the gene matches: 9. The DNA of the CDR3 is TGTGCCAGCAGTGAAGCGCCCTGGACAGGGGGTTGGAATGAGCAGTTCTTC. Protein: CASSEAPWTGGWNEQFF.

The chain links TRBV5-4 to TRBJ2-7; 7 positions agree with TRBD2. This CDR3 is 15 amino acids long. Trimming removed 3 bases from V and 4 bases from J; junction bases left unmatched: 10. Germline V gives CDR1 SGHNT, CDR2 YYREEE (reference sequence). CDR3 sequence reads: CASSSSGGLGYEQYF. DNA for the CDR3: TGTGCCAGCAGCTCTAGCGGAGGGCTTGGGTACGAGCAGTACTTC.

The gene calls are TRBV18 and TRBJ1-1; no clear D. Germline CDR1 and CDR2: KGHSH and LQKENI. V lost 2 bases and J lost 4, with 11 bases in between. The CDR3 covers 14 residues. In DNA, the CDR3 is TGTGCCAGCTCACCATATGGGGAGGGCACTGAAGCTTTCTTT. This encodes CASSPYGEGTEAFF.

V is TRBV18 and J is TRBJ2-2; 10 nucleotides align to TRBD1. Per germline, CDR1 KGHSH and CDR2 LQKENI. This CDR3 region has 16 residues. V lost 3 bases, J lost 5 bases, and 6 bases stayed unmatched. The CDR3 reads CASSPGTGERTGELFF. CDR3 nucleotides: TGTGCCAGCTCACCCGGGACAGGGGAGAGGACCGGGGAGCTGTTTTTT.

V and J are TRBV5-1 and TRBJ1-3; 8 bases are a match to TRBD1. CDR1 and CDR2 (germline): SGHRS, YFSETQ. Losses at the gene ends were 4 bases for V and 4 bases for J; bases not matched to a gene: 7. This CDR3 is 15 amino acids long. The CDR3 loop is CASSPWTGYGNTIYF. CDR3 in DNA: TGCGCCAGCAGCCCGTGGACAGGGTACGGAAACACCATATATTTT.

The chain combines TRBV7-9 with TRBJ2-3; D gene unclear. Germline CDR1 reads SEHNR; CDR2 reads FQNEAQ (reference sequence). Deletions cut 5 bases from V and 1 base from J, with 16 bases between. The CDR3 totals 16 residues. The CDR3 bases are TGTGCCAGCAGCCCCCGACTCTACTCCCGCACAGATACGCAGTATTTT. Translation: CASSPRLYSRTDTQYF. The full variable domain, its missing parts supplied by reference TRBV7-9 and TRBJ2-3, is DTGVSQNPRHKITKRGQNVTFRCDPISEHNRLYWYRQTLGQGPEFLTYFQNEAQLEKSRLLSDRFSAERPKGSFSTLEIQRTEQGDSAMYLCASSPRLYSRTDTQYFGPGTRLTVL.

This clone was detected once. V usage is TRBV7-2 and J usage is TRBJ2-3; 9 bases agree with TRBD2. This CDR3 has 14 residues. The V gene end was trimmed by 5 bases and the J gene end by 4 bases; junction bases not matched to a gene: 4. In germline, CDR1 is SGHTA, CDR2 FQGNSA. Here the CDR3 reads CASSPIAGADTQYF. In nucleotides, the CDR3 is TGTGCCAGCAGCCCTATAGCGGGAGCAGATACGCAGTATTTT.

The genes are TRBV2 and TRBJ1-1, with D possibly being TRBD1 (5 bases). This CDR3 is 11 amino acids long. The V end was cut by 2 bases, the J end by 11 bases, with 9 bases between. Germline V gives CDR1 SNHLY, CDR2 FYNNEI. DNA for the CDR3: TGTGCCAGCAGTGAACAGGGTCGGGCTTTCTTT. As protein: CASSEQGRAFF.

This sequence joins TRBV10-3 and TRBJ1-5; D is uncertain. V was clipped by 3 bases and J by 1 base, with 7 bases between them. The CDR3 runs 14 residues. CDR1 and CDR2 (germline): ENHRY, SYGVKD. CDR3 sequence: CAISDRSSNQPQHF. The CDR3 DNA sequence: TGTGCCATCAGTGACCGGTCAAGCAATCAGCCCCAGCATTTT.

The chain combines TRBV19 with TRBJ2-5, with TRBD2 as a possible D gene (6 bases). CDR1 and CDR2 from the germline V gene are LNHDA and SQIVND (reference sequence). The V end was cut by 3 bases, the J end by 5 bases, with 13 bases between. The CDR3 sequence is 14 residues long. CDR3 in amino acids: CASSIVGGWETQYF. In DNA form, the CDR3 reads TGTGCCAGTAGTATCGTGGGAGGCTGGGAGACCCAGTACTTC.

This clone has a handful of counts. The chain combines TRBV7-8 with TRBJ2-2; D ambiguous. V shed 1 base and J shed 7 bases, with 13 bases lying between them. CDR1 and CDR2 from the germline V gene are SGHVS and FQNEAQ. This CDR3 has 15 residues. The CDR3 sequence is CASSLVDSPIGELFF. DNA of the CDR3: TGTGCCAGCAGCTTAGTTGACTCCCCAATCGGGGAGCTGTTTTTT.

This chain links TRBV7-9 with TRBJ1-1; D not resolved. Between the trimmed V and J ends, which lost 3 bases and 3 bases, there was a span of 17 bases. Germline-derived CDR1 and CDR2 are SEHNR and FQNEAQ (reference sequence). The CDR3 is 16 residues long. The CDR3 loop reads CASSFSEAVRYTEAFF. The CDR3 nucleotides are TGTGCCAGCAGCTTTTCCGAGGCGGTGAGATACACTGAAGCTTTCTTT.

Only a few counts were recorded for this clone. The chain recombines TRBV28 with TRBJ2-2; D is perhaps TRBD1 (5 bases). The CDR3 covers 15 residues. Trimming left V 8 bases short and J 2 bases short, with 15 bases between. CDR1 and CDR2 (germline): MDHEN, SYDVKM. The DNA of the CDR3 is TGTGCCAGCCGGAGCCCCGACAGAAACACCGGGGAGCTGTTTTTT. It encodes CASRSPDRNTGELFF.

The CDR3 region has the DNA TGCGCCAGCAGCCAGTGGGGAGGGGTGGGGAATGAGCAGTTCTTC. It is translated as CASSQWGGVGNEQFF. The chain uses TRBV4-1 and TRBJ2-1; TRBD2 agrees at 7 bases. CDR3 length: 15 residues. V was pared by 3 bases and J by 7 bases, with 9 bases of the junction left unmatched. The V gene's germline CDR1 is MGHRA and CDR2 YSYEKL.

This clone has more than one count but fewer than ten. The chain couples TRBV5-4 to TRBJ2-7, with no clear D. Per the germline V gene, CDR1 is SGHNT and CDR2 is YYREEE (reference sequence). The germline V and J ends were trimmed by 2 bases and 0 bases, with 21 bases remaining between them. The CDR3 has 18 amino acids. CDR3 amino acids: CASSFSLRAPPLSYEQYV. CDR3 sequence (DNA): TGTGCCAGCAGCTTCTCGTTGCGAGCGCCCCCCCTCTCCTACGAGCAGTACGTC.

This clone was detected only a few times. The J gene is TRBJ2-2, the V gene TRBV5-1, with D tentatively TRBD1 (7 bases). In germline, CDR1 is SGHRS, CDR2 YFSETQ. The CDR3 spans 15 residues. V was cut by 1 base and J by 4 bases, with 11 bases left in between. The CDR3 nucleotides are TGCGCCAGCAGCTTGAACCAGGGGGGCACCGGGGAGCTGTTTTTT. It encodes CASSLNQGGTGELFF.

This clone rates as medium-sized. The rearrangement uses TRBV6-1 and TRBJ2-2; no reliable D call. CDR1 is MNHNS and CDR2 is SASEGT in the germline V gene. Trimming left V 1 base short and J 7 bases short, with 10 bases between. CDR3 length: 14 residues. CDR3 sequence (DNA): TGTGCCAGCAGTGAAGGTCTCGTCGGCGGGGAGCTGTTTTTT. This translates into CASSEGLVGGELFF.

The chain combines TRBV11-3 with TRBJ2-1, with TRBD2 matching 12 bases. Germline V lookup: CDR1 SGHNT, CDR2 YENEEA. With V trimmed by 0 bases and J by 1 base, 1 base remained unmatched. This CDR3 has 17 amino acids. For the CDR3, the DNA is TGTGCCAGCAGCTTAGAGACTAGCGGGAGTTCCTACAATGAGCAGTTCTTC. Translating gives CASSLETSGSSYNEQFF.

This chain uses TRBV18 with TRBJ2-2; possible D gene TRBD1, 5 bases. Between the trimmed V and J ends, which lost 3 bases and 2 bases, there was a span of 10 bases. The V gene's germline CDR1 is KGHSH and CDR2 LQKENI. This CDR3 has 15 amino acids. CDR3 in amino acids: CASSPRQTNTGELFF. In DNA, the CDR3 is TGTGCCAGCTCACCCCGACAGACCAACACCGGGGAGCTGTTTTTT. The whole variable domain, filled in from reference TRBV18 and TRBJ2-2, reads NAGVMQNPRHLVRRRGQEARLRCSPMKGHSHVYWYRQLPEEGLKFMVYLQKENIIDESGMPKERFSAEFPKEGPSILRIQQVVRGDSAAYFCASSPRQTNTGELFFGEGSRLTVL.

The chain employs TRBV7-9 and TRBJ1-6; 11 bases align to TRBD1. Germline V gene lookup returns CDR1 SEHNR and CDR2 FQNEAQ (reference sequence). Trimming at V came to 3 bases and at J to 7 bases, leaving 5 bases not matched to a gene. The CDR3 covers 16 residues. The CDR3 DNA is TGTGCCAGCAGCTTTGGACAGGGGGCGGGAAATTCACCCCTCCACTTT. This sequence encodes CASSFGQGAGNSPLHF.

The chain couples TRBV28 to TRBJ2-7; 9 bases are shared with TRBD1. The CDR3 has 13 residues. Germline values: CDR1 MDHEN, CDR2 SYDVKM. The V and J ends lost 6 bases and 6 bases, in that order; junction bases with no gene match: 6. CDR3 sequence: CASRTQGAGEQYF. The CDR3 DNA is TGTGCCAGCAGGACACAGGGGGCGGGCGAGCAGTACTTC.

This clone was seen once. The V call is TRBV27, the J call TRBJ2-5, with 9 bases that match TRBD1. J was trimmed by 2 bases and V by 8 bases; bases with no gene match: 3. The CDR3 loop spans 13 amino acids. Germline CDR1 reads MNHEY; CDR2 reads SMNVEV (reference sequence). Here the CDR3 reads CASPGQGQETQYF. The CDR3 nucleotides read TGTGCCAGCCCCGGACAGGGGCAAGAGACCCAGTACTTC.

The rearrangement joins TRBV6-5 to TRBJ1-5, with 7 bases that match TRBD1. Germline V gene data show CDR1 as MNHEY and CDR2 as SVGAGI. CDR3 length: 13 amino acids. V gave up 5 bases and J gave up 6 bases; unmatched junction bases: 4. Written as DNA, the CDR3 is TGTGCCAGCAGTCAGGGACAGAGTCAGCCCCAGCATTTT. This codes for CASSQGQSQPQHF.

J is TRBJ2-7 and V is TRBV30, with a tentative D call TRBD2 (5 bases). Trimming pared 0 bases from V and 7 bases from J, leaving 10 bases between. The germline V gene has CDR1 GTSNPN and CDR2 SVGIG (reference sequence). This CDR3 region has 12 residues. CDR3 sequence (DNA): TGTGCCTGGAGTGTACTAGGTAGGGAGCAGTACTTC. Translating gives CAWSVLGREQYF.

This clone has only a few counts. CDR3 residues: CASSLLGGANEKLFF. In DNA, the CDR3 is TGTGCCAGCAGCTTACTGGGCGGGGCTAATGAAAAACTGTTTTTT. The chain has TRBV7-9 and TRBJ1-4; no definite D call. The CDR3 spans 15 residues. Trimming took off 2 bases at V and 3 bases at J, with 10 bases between the two ends. The germline gives CDR1 SEHNR, CDR2 FQNEAQ (reference sequence).

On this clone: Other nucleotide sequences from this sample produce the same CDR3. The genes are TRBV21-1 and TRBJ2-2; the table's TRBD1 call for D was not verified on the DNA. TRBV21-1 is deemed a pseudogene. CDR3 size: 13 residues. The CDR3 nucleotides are TGTGCCACCGGACAGGGGAGTACCGGGGAGCTGTTTTTT. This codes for CATGQGSTGELFF.